These 21 T cell receptor beta chains originate from one sample sequenced in a study of shared clonotypes between healthy human individuals (dated by TCRdb to the early 2020s). The library was produced with the immunoSEQ multiplex PCR assay. The table comes from immuneACCESS by way of TCRdb, which keeps in-frame sequences with V and J called. Part of the clones is missing from these tables; in studies checked, under half for an unresolved V gene and the rest for unknown reasons. Across this sample there are over a million clones, with approximately 76% seen only once. The ten largest account for roughly 1.4% of the sample. Sequencing used memory CD4+ T cells sorted from blood. What the cell subset or site label conveys for this sample: CD45RA-negative fraction. The receptors derive from a man younger than 30 in good health.

This clone was seen a single time. The rearrangement joins TRBV4-1 to TRBJ1-2; D gene uncertain. CDR3 length: 15 amino acids. V was trimmed by 4 bases and J by 0 bases, leaving 12 bases between them. Germline V gene sequence: CDR1 MGHRA, CDR2 YSYEKL. The CDR3 protein is CASSPSTSTNYGYTF. The CDR3 nucleotides read TGCGCCAGCAGCCCTAGCACAAGTACTAACTATGGCTACACCTTC.

The chain couples TRBV6-6 to TRBJ2-5; D is ambiguous. The CDR3 runs to 15 residues. V shed 0 bases and J shed 0 bases, with 8 bases lying between them. The germline V gene has CDR1 MNHNY and CDR2 SVGAGI (reference sequence). The CDR3 is CASSYSKVDQETQYF. In DNA, the CDR3 is TGTGCCAGCAGTTACTCGAAGGTAGACCAAGAGACCCAGTACTTC.

The CDR3 nucleotides are TGTGCCAGCAGCTTAGTATCCGCACCTGGCTCCTACGAGCAGTACTTC. This codes for CASSLVSAPGSYEQYF. The chain uses TRBV7-9 and TRBJ2-7; D gene ambiguous. With 1 base removed from V and 0 bases from J, the gap between germline ends came to 13 bases. Germline-derived CDR1 and CDR2 are SEHNR and FQNEAQ (reference sequence). This CDR3 has 16 residues.

In its sample, this clone was seen a few times. V gene TRBV7-6 combines with J gene TRBJ2-5; unclear D gene. In germline, CDR1 is SGHVS, CDR2 FNYEAQ. The CDR3 spans 15 residues. V lost 1 base to trimming and J lost 5 bases, with 14 bases between them. CDR3 DNA sequence: TGTGCCAGCAGCTTAGGGCGCAGGAACTATGAGACCCAGTACTTC. This sequence encodes CASSLGRRNYETQYF. Variable domain in full (rest from reference TRBV7-6 and TRBJ2-5): GAGVSQSPRYKVTKRGQDVALRCDPISGHVSLYWYRQALGQGPEFLTYFNYEAQQDKSGLPNDRFSAERPEGSISTLTIQRTEQRDSAMYRCASSLGRRNYETQYFGPGTRLLVL.

In the case of this clone: The junction and the germline gene differ at one end; a read error may be behind it. The chain employs TRBV7-7 and TRBJ2-1; 8 bases align to TRBD1. The germline V gene has CDR1 SSHAT and CDR2 FNYEAQ (reference sequence). There are 14 residues in the CDR3. CDR3 coding DNA: TGTGCTAGCAGCTTAGGGACAGGACGCAATGAGCAGTTCTTC. Encoded protein: CASSLGTGRNEQFF.

The chain has TRBV5-4 and TRBJ1-2, with D hard to call. Trimming took 0 bases from V and 7 from J, leaving 7 bases between them. The germline gives CDR1 SGHNT, CDR2 YYREEE (reference sequence). The CDR3 runs 12 residues. CDR3 in DNA: TGTGCCAGCAGCTTGGAGGGTGGTGGCTACACCTTC. Amino acids: CASSLEGGGYTF.

The CDR3 is CASHGRAHGYTF. Written as DNA, the CDR3 is TGTGCCAGCCACGGGCGGGCCCATGGCTACACCTTC. The chain employs TRBV18 and TRBJ1-2; D ambiguous. V lost 8 bases, J lost 6 bases, and 13 bases lay in between. The CDR3 consists of 12 residues. Germline V lookup: CDR1 KGHSH, CDR2 LQKENI.

With respect to this clone: The same CDR3 can be traced to other DNA sequences in this sample. This chain links TRBV5-1 with TRBJ2-3; D uncertain. The CDR3 covers 13 residues. V lost 3 bases, J lost 2 bases, and 7 bases lay in between. Germline loops: CDR1 SGHRS, CDR2 YFSETQ. The CDR3: CASSSGSTDTQYF. The CDR3 nucleotides read TGCGCCAGCAGCTCAGGATCCACAGATACGCAGTATTTT.

This chain connects TRBV9 to TRBJ2-3; 10 bases match TRBD2. The length of the CDR3 is 16 residues. Germline CDR1 SGDLS, CDR2 YYNGEE. V shed 3 bases and J 6 bases; nucleotides not matched to a gene: 10. The CDR3 DNA reads as TGTGCCAGCAGCGCGGGGCTAGCGGGAGTTCAGGATACGCAGTATTTT. Translation: CASSAGLAGVQDTQYF.

The chain carries TRBV19 and TRBJ2-2, with TRBD2 identical over 7 bases. Losses at the gene ends were 3 bases for V and 5 bases for J; bases not matched to a gene: 9. This CDR3 region has 16 residues. The germline V gene encodes CDR1 LNHDA and CDR2 SQIVND (reference sequence). The CDR3 reads CASSIRERGGTGELFF. The CDR3, as DNA: TGTGCCAGTAGTATTCGGGAGAGGGGAGGGACCGGGGAGCTGTTTTTT.

This chain joins TRBV19 and TRBJ1-5; no clear D gene. The CDR3 loop spans 14 amino acids. Trimming took off 7 bases at V and 0 bases at J, with 10 bases between the two ends. CDR1 is LNHDA and CDR2 is SQIVND in the germline V gene (reference sequence). In DNA form, the CDR3 reads TGTGCCAGTAAGACCTCTAATAGCAATCAGCCCCAGCATTTT. Encoded protein: CASKTSNSNQPQHF.

The gene calls are TRBV6-6 and TRBJ1-3, with D possibly matching TRBD1 (6 bases). This CDR3 comprises 16 residues. From germline, CDR1 is MNHNY and CDR2 SVGAGI (reference sequence). Trimming left V 2 bases short and J 4 bases short, with 15 bases between. CDR3 DNA: TGTGCCAGCAGTTACCCAAATACAGGGAGGGGAAACACCATATATTTT. Translating gives CASSYPNTGRGNTIYF.

The rearrangement links TRBV6-5 to TRBJ2-7; 10 bases fit TRBD1. CDR3 size: 15 residues. Per the germline V gene, CDR1 is MNHEY and CDR2 is SVGAGI. With 5 bases clipped from V and 7 bases from J, the junction kept 11 bases outside the gene matches. The CDR3 DNA follows: TGTGCCAGCAGTACCGGGACAGGGGCAGGTTTAGAGCAGTACTTC. It is translated as CASSTGTGAGLEQYF.

The sample holds one count of this clone. The chain joins TRBV28 to TRBJ2-7; D gene ambiguous. The germline CDR1 and CDR2 sequences are MDHEN and SYDVKM. The CDR3 covers 11 residues. The V and J ends lost 6 bases and 4 bases respectively, with 7 bases between them. This CDR3 is CASSTKYEQYF. CDR3 nucleotide sequence: TGTGCCAGCAGCACTAAATACGAGCAGTACTTC.

V and J are TRBV27 and TRBJ2-1; 7 nucleotides align to TRBD1. The junction had 3 bases not matched to a gene; V was cut back by 3 bases and J by 1 base. The germline gives CDR1 MNHEY, CDR2 SMNVEV (reference sequence). The CDR3 runs 15 residues. The CDR3 is CASSFDRVSYNEQFF. The CDR3 DNA reads TGTGCCAGCAGTTTCGACAGGGTATCCTACAATGAGCAGTTCTTC.

Concerning this clone itself: In the same sample, other DNA sequences code for this CDR3. This chain joins TRBV5-6 and TRBJ2-5; D is uncertain. CDR1 and CDR2 (germline): SGHDT, YYEEEE. Trimming removed 1 base from V and 5 bases from J, with 12 bases in between. The length of the CDR3 is 14 residues. Here the CDR3 DNA reads TGTGCCAGCAGCTTGTTTTCGGGTGGGGAGACCCAGTACTTC. Amino acid sequence: CASSLFSGGETQYF.

The V gene is TRBV2, the J gene TRBJ2-5; no clear D gene. Trimming stripped 1 base from V and 5 bases from J, with 5 bases between. The CDR3 has 12 amino acids. In germline, CDR1 is SNHLY, CDR2 FYNNEI. The CDR3 DNA reads TGTGCCAGCAGTGAAGTAGTGGAGACCCAGTACTTC. Translated, it gives CASSEVVETQYF. The full variable domain, its missing parts supplied by reference TRBV2 and TRBJ2-5, is EPEVTQTPSHQVTQMGQEVILRCVPISNHLYFYWYRQILGQKVEFLVSFYNNEISEKSEIFDDQFSVERPDGSNFTLKIRSTKLEDSAMYFCASSEVVETQYFGPGTRLLVL.

Remarks on this clone: Within the sample, other DNA sequences also encode this same CDR3. V usage is TRBV4-3 and J usage is TRBJ2-1; 7 bases fit TRBD1. This CDR3 is 15 amino acids long. Per the germline V gene, CDR1 is LGHNA and CDR2 is YSLEER. With V trimmed by 3 bases and J by 0 bases, 2 bases remained unmatched. The CDR3 is CASSQDRSSYNEQFF. In DNA, the CDR3 is TGCGCCAGCAGCCAGGACAGGAGCTCCTACAATGAGCAGTTCTTC.

As DNA, the CDR3 is TGTGCCAGCTTAAAGGGGCTTTTTGGGGACGGGAACACTGAAGCTTTCTTT. Translated: CASLKGLFGDGNTEAFF. The chain couples TRBV2 to TRBJ1-1; D may be TRBD1 (5 bases). Germline CDR1 and CDR2: SNHLY and FYNNEI. V lost 8 bases, J lost 1 base, and 23 bases lay in between. The length of the CDR3 is 17 residues.

This chain joins TRBV9 and TRBJ2-3; TRBD1 aligns across 7 bases. The ends lost 1 base at V and 6 bases at J; junction bases unmatched: 5. Germline V gene lookup returns CDR1 SGDLS and CDR2 YYNGEE. The CDR3 has 14 residues. CDR3 in DNA: TGTGCCAGCAGCGTACGGTACAGGGGTGATACGCAGTATTTT. It codes for CASSVRYRGDTQYF.

The chain carries TRBV9 and TRBJ1-1; a weak D match, TRBD1 (5 bases). V was pared by 0 bases and J by 6 bases, with 15 bases between. The V gene's germline CDR1 is SGDLS and CDR2 YYNGEE. The CDR3 has 15 amino acids. The CDR3 DNA reads as TGTGCCAGCAGCGTAGCCAGGGAAGGAAGATCTGAAGCTTTCTTT. Its translation: CASSVAREGRSEAFF.